These 8 T cell receptor beta chains were sequenced from one sample in a study of immune cell composition in non-small cell lung cancer (dated by TCRdb to about 2017). Normal lung samples came from the same patient and were non-adjacent lung tissue collected as far from the tumour as possible, with a minimum distance of 3 cm. The method behind the library was the immunoSEQ multiplex PCR assay. In its TCRdb copy, this immuneACCESS table keeps in-frame sequences only and misses some clones. Where compared with another copy, unresolved V genes explain less than half of these, and the others have no known cause. This sample has under 3,500 clones in its table, and around 64% of those were observed once. The ten biggest clones cover around 15% of the sample. The same sample was also used in a study of CD4 T cells in lung cancer.

Sequenced sample: non-adjacent lung tissue. These receptors were collected from a human donor with non-small cell lung cancer.

In its sample, this clone was seen a few times. The V and J genes are TRBV30 and TRBJ2-1, with a possible D match to TRBD1 (6 bases). V was cut by 8 bases and J by 6 bases, with 20 bases left in between. The CDR3 has 14 amino acids. Germline CDR1 is GTSNPN and CDR2 is SVGIG (reference sequence). The DNA of the CDR3 is TGTGCCCACCAAACGAGGGGGAGCATCAATGAGCAGTTCTTC. Amino acid sequence: CAHQTRGSINEQFF.

The J gene is TRBJ2-7, the V gene TRBV29-1; D may be TRBD1 (5 bases). The CDR3 consists of 13 residues. Germline-derived CDR1 and CDR2 are SQVTM and ANQGSEA. V shed 4 bases and J shed 2 bases, with 12 bases lying between them. The CDR3 nucleotides read TGCAGCGTTGGGGGCGGAAACACCTACGAGCAGTACTTC. Its translation: CSVGGGNTYEQYF.

The gene calls are TRBV6-5 and TRBJ1-5, with 9 positions matching TRBD1. V was pared by 4 bases and J by 4 bases, with 8 bases of the junction left unmatched. Per the germline V gene, CDR1 is MNHEY and CDR2 is SVGAGI. CDR3 length equals 16 residues. CDR3 coding DNA: TGTGCCAGCAGTTCTCGACAGGGGGTAGGGAATCAGCCCCAGCATTTT. This translates into CASSSRQGVGNQPQHF.

The chain couples TRBV13 to TRBJ2-2; 9 nucleotides line up with TRBD1. CDR1 PRHDT and CDR2 FYEKMQ come from the germline V gene (reference sequence). Trimming removed 4 bases from V and 6 bases from J; junction bases left unmatched: 6. CDR3 length: 15 amino acids. The CDR3 DNA follows: TGTGCCAGCAGCTCTGGACAGGGGAGGGCCGGGGAGCTGTTTTTT. Protein: CASSSGQGRAGELFF.

CDR3 sequence (DNA): TGCAGCGTTGATGGGACTAGCGGGAGCTACGAGCAGTACTTC. This translates into CSVDGTSGSYEQYF. The chain uses TRBV29-1 and TRBJ2-7; 14 nucleotides line up with TRBD2. The germline CDR1 and CDR2 sequences are SQVTM and ANQGSEA. This CDR3 comprises 14 residues. V lost 3 bases, J lost 3 bases, and 1 base stayed unmatched.

Only a few counts were recorded for this clone. This chain joins TRBV4-1 and TRBJ2-7; TRBD1 aligns across 7 bases. The CDR3 length is 18 residues. Germline V gene sequence: CDR1 MGHRA, CDR2 YSYEKL. V was pared by 4 bases and J by 0 bases, with 15 bases of the junction left unmatched. CDR3 region: CASSRKGPGTESSYEQYF. CDR3 nucleotide sequence: TGCGCCAGCAGCCGAAAGGGGCCCGGGACAGAGAGCTCCTACGAGCAGTACTTC.

V gene TRBV7-9 combines with J gene TRBJ1-2; D is unclear. V lost 2 bases, J lost 2 bases, and 9 bases lay in between. The CDR3 runs to 14 residues. Germline CDR1 SEHNR, CDR2 FQNEAQ (reference sequence). The CDR3 reads CASSLKSENYGYTF. The CDR3 region has the DNA TGTGCCAGCAGCTTAAAGTCAGAAAACTATGGCTACACCTTC.

The rearrangement joins TRBV6-6 to TRBJ2-7, with D possibly being TRBD2 (5 bases). V lost 4 bases and J 7 bases, leaving 17 bases between the germline ends. This CDR3 contains 14 residues. Germline V gene data show CDR1 as MNHNY and CDR2 as SVGAGI (reference sequence). CDR3 nucleotides: TGTGCCAGCAGTTCCGGGATAGGGTCTGGAGAGCAGTACGTC. Translated: CASSSGIGSGEQYV.